Described below is a single T cell receptor (beta chain) sequence and its context. This sample is drawn from a study of blood T cell repertoires in COVID-19. In the study overall: Spain, Italy and the United States supplied samples that represented acute and convalescent COVID-19. T cells, B-cell-depleted T cells, or PBMCs provided the cDNA or gDNA that served as material.

As originally analysed: Reference gene primers were amplified, and this amplification served to estimate nucleated cell counts. The method was immunoSEQ multiplex PCR; TCRdb's version includes in-frame clones alone and lacks a portion of them. D and trimming were read from the DNA, whereas the V and J calls and clone size are those reported in that table. This sample has about 170,000 clones, with approximately 83% found just once. V dropped 7 bases and J dropped 3 bases, with 8 bases sitting between them. The CDR3 length is 12 residues. The germline V gene has CDR1 SGDLS and CDR2 YYNGEE. The source material was peripheral blood. The clonotype comes from a man between 65 and 85 years old with active or convalescent COVID-19. The rearrangement links TRBV9 to TRBJ2-1; tentatively, D is TRBD1 (5 bases). The CDR3 protein is CASGQGYNEQFF. CDR3 coding DNA: TGTGCCAGCGGGCAGGGCTACAATGAGCAGTTCTTC. Combining the CDR3 with reference TRBV9 and TRBJ2-1 gives the whole variable domain DSGVTQTPKHLITATGQRVTLRCSPRSGDLSVYWYQQSLDQGLQFLIQYYNGEERAKGNILERFSAQQFPDLHSELNLSSLELGDSALYFCASGQGYNEQFFGPGTRLTVL.